The clone carrying this TCR beta chain was counted many times. The antigen is unknown. The cDNA was generated through 5'RACE incorporating 10-nucleotide random UMIs. One entry per CDR3 protein, called by TCRdb with MiXCR from the 5' RACE reads. The sample carries about 59,000 distinct CDR3 sequences, 3% to 4.5% recorded once. The V end lost 1 base, the J end lost 5 bases, and 15 bases lay between the germline ends. From germline, CDR1 is SGHRS and CDR2 YFSETQ. This CDR3 has 16 amino acids. The data stem from a study of neurological immune-mediated disorders. Study-wide context: In a group of around 35 multiple sclerosis patients, some 31 had the relapsing-remitting type and 3 had the secondary progressive type. General study results and limits: When the repertoires were sorted by phylogenetic grouping, those of 18 of 34 multiple sclerosis patients ended up in one related-CDR3 cluster, a possible signature. CDR3 amino acid sequences found in expanded clones were never shared across subjects, suggesting private repertoires in all groups.

This rearrangement joins TRBV5-1 to TRBJ2-2; tentative D call: TRBD1 (5 bases). The sequenced sample was PBMCs. The TCR sequence derives from a woman in her thirties with multiple sclerosis. CDR3 in amino acids: CASSLNPWGQTGELFF. In DNA, the CDR3 is TGCGCCAGCAGCTTGAATCCTTGGGGCCAAACCGGGGAGCTGTTTTTT.